The clone carrying this T cell receptor beta chain was counted only a few times. The CDR3 is made up of 13 amino acids. Germline CDR1 LNHDA, CDR2 SQIVND (reference sequence). V trimming: 5 bases; J trimming: 5 bases; junction bases outside the gene matches: 5. A J-beta primer mix and a sample-barcoded 5' primer were used in a second PCR of about 6 to 12 cycles. TCRdb ran MiXCR on the 5' RACE reads and lists one entry per CDR3 protein. The sample holds 600,000 or so distinct CDR3 sequences, approximately 30% seen once. This sample is part of a study of blood T cells in healthy people across ages. The sample was blood. The chain combines TRBV19 with TRBJ1-2; 7 bases map to TRBD1. This TCR was recovered from a woman of 80 years or more in good health. The DNA of the CDR3 is TGTGCCAGTAGTGCGGACAGGCGGTATGGCTACACCTTC. Amino acids: CASSADRRYGYTF.